What follows is one T cell receptor beta chain and its context. These data belong to a study of blood T cell repertoires in COVID-19. This CDR3 spans 14 amino acids. Germline CDR1 and CDR2: SGHRS and YFSETQ. The V end was cut by 4 bases, the J end by 5 bases, with 15 bases between. Clones were sequenced by immunoSEQ multiplex PCR, and TCRdb holds only the in-frame ones, with some missing. The sample holds some 330,000 clones, just over 85% seen once. Source material: PBMCs or T cells enriched from blood (not recorded which). The rearrangement uses TRBV5-1 and TRBJ2-5; D ambiguous. The clonotype comes from a man aged 25 to 40 who had recovered from COVID-19. CDR3 residues: CASSAPELGETQYF. CDR3 DNA: TGCGCCAGCAGCGCCCCGGAGCTCGGGGAGACCCAGTACTTC. The complete variable domain, with remaining parts taken from reference TRBV5-1 and TRBJ2-5, reads KAGVTQTPRYLIKTRGQQVTLSCSPISGHRSVSWYQQTPGQGLQFLFEYFSETQRNKGNFPGRFSGRQFSNSRSEMNVSTLELGDSALYLCASSAPELGETQYFGPGTRLLVL.